A selection of T cell receptor beta chains follows, all from one sample in a study of T cells after posttransplantation cyclophosphamide. Sequencing was performed with immunoSEQ multiplex PCR; in TCRdb, only in-frame clones are kept and a portion is missing. The sample carries fewer than 7,000 clones, roughly nine tenths recorded once. The specimen was CD8+ T cells sorted from blood, collected after allogeneic stem cell transplant with posttransplant cyclophosphamide. All receptors derive from a male patient aged 60 to 75 who received an allogeneic stem cell transplant from a related donor and was CMV-positive. A subset of T cells may come from the graft donor. Both conserved end residues are part of each CDR3.

j_call | cdr3_length | v_call | cdr3_aa
TRBJ2-5 | 15 | TRBV7-2 | CASTLGGGVQETQYF
TRBJ1-2 | 15 | TRBV7-8 | CASSQMGQGNYGYTF
TRBJ2-7 | 14 | TRBV4-1 | CASSQGTASYEQYF
TRBJ1-6 | 14 | TRBV12-5 | CASGLGQGTSPLHF
TRBJ2-7 | 16 | TRBV9 | CASSAGVSGQIYEQYF
TRBJ2-2 | 13 | TRBV9 | CASDRENTGELFF
TRBJ2-7 | 14 | TRBV28 | CASSPGGGGYEQYF
TRBJ2-7 | 16 | TRBV5-5 | CASSLEEGGNSDEQYF
TRBJ2-1 | 15 | TRBV5-1 | CASSPLAGSYNEQFF
TRBJ2-7 | 14 | TRBV9 | CASSVDGGDSEQYF
TRBJ1-5 | 18 | TRBV5-8 | CASSLIGVGQNSNQPQHF
TRBJ1-3 | 15 | TRBV5-5 | CASSLLQGTGNTIYF
TRBJ1-2 | 13 | TRBV30 | CAWNPWAGDGYTF
TRBJ2-2 | 15 | TRBV6-4 | CASSDGGLDTGELFF
TRBJ1-6 | 14 | TRBV28 | CASSLQGNNSPLHF
TRBJ1-6 | 16 | TRBV7-9 | CASSLEQGIYNSPLHF
TRBJ1-2 | 14 | TRBV7-3 | CASSYGQGPPGYTF
TRBJ1-5 | 15 | TRBV5-8 | CASSDRGSYNQPQHF
TRBJ1-5 | 14 | TRBV2 | CASRVGQYNQPQHF
TRBJ1-1 | 14 | TRBV4-3 | CASSHLDRDTEAFF
TRBJ1-6 | 14 | TRBV28 | CASSLTGGGKPLHF
TRBJ2-3 | 15 | TRBV7-9 | CASSLHRGPGATQYF